This TCR beta chain stems from a study of graft-versus-host responses after intestinal transplantation. Clones were read by immunoSEQ multiplex PCR, and TCRdb kept only the in-frame ones, dropping some. The sample lists 1,100 to 1,500 clones; roughly 89% were seen once. Trimming left V 1 base short and J 3 bases short, with 13 bases between. CDR3 length: 15 residues. Germline CDR1 SGHAT, CDR2 FQNNGV. The chain links TRBV11-2 to TRBJ2-7; D uncertain. The specimen comprised PBMCs, sampled just over 32 days after intestinal transplant. The source is a human patient who received an intestinal transplant, so some T cells may come from the graft donor. This CDR3 reads CASSLASGPHYEQYF. CDR3 DNA sequence: TGTGCCAGCAGCTTAGCCTCCGGCCCCCACTACGAGCAGTACTTC.